This is a list of T cell receptor beta chains from one sample in a study of blood T cell repertoires in COVID-19. Assay: immunoSEQ multiplex PCR; the TCRdb copy retains only in-frame clones and omits some. The sample gives a few hundred thousand clones, approximately 81% of which show up once; 4.2% is in the top ten. The source material was peripheral blood. These receptors were collected from a man in his 60s with acute or convalescent COVID-19. Each CDR3 is given without its conserved first and last residue. D genes are given only for firm matches.

V: TRBV25-1
D: TRBD1
CDR3: ASSEPPPGTANYGYT

V: TRBV6-5
D: .
CDR3: ASTQPRRR

V: TRBV30
D: TRBD2
CDR3: AWRPSLAGYYEQY

V: TRBV10-1
D: .
CDR3: ASSESGDWHEQF

V: TRBV7-9
D: TRBD1
CDR3: ASSLATGQGENYGYT

V: TRBV2
D: .
CDR3: ASRLGDGETQY

V: TRBV11-2
D: .
CDR3: ASSSTLRQGNST

V: TRBV2
D: TRBD1
CDR3: ASSGHRGSLGYT

V: TRBV25-1
D: .
CDR3: ASSELGQLYT

V: TRBV29-1
D: TRBD2
CDR3: SVVSGGADTQY

V: TRBV27
D: TRBD2
CDR3: ASSLASGSLYNEQF

V: TRBV18
D: TRBD1
CDR3: ASSPTGGGQPQH

V: TRBV6-5
D: .
CDR3: ASSYSRFTEAF

V: TRBV6-2/TRBV6-3
D: .
CDR3: ASSYQGEKLF

V: TRBV7-2
D: .
CDR3: ASSAQGKETQY

V: TRBV7-6
D: TRBD2
CDR3: ASSLALAGGPVRETQY

V: TRBV7-9
D: TRBD1
CDR3: ASSATGGGGNTIY

V: TRBV5-6
D: .
CDR3: ASTTGASGANVLT

V: TRBV18
D: TRBD2
CDR3: ASSPWGGSQVREQY

V: TRBV9
D: .
CDR3: ASSVVGGGGRYGYT

V: TRBV6-6
D: .
CDR3: ASSYGLGLNEQF

V: TRBV4-2
D: .
CDR3: ASSQETGSTGELF

V: TRBV5-6
D: .
CDR3: ASSGTGYGYT

V: TRBV9
D: TRBD2
CDR3: ASSVGSGGFQETQY

V: TRBV19
D: TRBD2
CDR3: ASSISLAGGPTQETQY

V: TRBV7-2
D: .
CDR3: ASSSSRGLLRANYGYT

V: TRBV7-7
D: TRBD1
CDR3: ASSLGTGQGGETQY

V: TRBV10-3
D: .
CDR3: AISEWASGNTIY

V: TRBV19
D: .
CDR3: ATSRPRRGTEAF

V: TRBV10-1
D: TRBD1
CDR3: ASSELLGTGGNTGELF

V: TRBV6-1
D: .
CDR3: ASSEVVQGPTEAF

V: TRBV5-4
D: .
CDR3: ASSSMTLRDTGYT

V: TRBV7-9
D: TRBD1
CDR3: ASSTGTGVTDTQY

V: TRBV5-4
D: .
CDR3: ASSPWFGRQGTEAF

V: TRBV29-1
D: TRBD2
CDR3: SVDGGRDYNEQF

V: TRBV7-8
D: .
CDR3: ASSLVLRGGDTGELF

V: TRBV6-2/TRBV6-3
D: .
CDR3: ASSFNPQALAFSTDTQY

V: TRBV27
D: .
CDR3: ASRLQSSYNSPLH

V: TRBV6-6
D: .
CDR3: ASSPLAISTDTQY

V: TRBV10-3
D: TRBD2
CDR3: AISGGGGVDYEQY

V: TRBV15
D: .
CDR3: ATSRAQGAGNQPQH

V: TRBV4-1
D: TRBD1
CDR3: ASRPTGFANEKLF

V: TRBV7-2
D: .
CDR3: ASSSVTGQNEKLF

V: TRBV9
D: TRBD2
CDR3: ASSPTPLWTSGFTDTQY

V: TRBV25-1
D: .
CDR3: ASSEKAWYTNEKLF

V: TRBV6-4
D: .
CDR3: ASSDLRGASYEQY

V: TRBV25-1
D: TRBD1
CDR3: ASSATGTALSEAF